This entry describes one TCR beta chain. This clone registers as medium-sized (0.01 to 0.1%) within its sample. It lacks a known antigen. Base qualities are missing; no much larger clone stands one base away. The sample belongs to a study of blood T cell repertoires in COVID-19 (dated by TCRdb to 2018 to 2020). Some background on the complete study: Collaborator samples came from the United States, Italy and Spain and covered acute and convalescent phases of COVID-19. The prospective study material was composed of cDNA or gDNA derived from T cells, B-cell-depleted T cells, or PBMCs. Deeply sampled blood TCRbeta repertoires from subjects exposed to, actively infected with, or recovered from COVID-19 were included in the dataset. The repertoires were made available in a free public database intended to serve as a resource for research on the immune response to SARS-CoV-2. The samples were drawn from the first 160 participants of the ongoing ImmuneRACE study and from 950 to 1,500 subjects provided by 6 global collaborators. Nearly every sample came with metadata listing a de-identified subject ID, COVID-19 status, age in years and sex. Where HLA class I and class II types were available, the types were taken from metadata supplied by the sample provider, not from assay-based typing.

The collaborating institutions used their own protocols to collect whole blood in K2EDTA tubes. Collaborator samples were shipped for TCRbeta analysis as frozen whole blood, isolated PBMCs, or DNA extracted from either sample type. TCRbeta CDR3 regions were amplified from genomic DNA using the immunoSEQ Assay, a bias-controlled multiplex PCR. Per the authors' processing: Within the assay, amplification of reference gene primers was used to estimate how many nucleated cells each sample contained. Sequence reads were collapsed and filtered to measure the absolute abundance of every unique TCRbeta CDR3 rearrangement. For each sample, productive Simpson clonality was calculated as the square root of Simpson's diversity index across productive rearrangements. Not all clones reach the TCRdb copy of this immuneACCESS table, which keeps in-frame sequences only. Checked studies attribute under half of the gap to unresolved V genes and leave the rest unexplained. The V and J calls and clone size were taken over from that table, and D and trimming were inferred from the DNA. The sample yields roughly 87,000 clones; 72% were counted once. Together, the top ten hold around 14% of the sample.

Findings and caveats that apply to the study as a whole: How much clinical and demographic metadata was included differed by source and by participant, and the metadata was provided uncurated.

V and J are trimmed by 0 bases and 11 bases, and the gene matches miss 11 bases of the junction. Based on the germline V gene, the CDR1 and CDR2 sequences are SGDLS and YYNGEE. The CDR3 holds 16 amino acids from the cysteine to the phenylalanine. Just CDR3 DNA is preserved here, 48 bases in frame from base 1. The source of this sequence is a woman older than 75 with acute or convalescent COVID-19. Sequencing was carried out using peripheral blood. The rearranged segments are TRBV9 and TRBJ1-4; 9 bases in between match TRBD1. The bases read TGTGCCAGCAGCGTAGCCCCGGGACAGGGAGAGAGTAAACTGTTTTTT. This codes for CASSVAPGQGESKLFF.